The rows below give T cell receptor beta chains drawn from one sample of a study of blood T cells in healthy people across ages. MiXCR, applied by TCRdb to the 5' RACE reads, yields one record per CDR3 protein. The sample holds approximately 1,700,000 distinct CDR3 sequences, around 42% seen once. The sample was blood. Every receptor here comes from a human donor in good health. Both conserved end residues are part of each CDR3.

>TRBV7-2|TRBJ2-2
CASRISGGATGELFF
>TRBV10-3|TRBJ2-1
CASRLAGGWDEQFF
>TRBV7-9|TRBJ2-1
CASSNLAGGPWDEQFF
>TRBV7-8|TRBJ2-5
CASRLHVQETQYF
>TRBV29-1|TRBJ1-3
CSVGLTSGNTIYF
>TRBV20-1|TRBJ2-5
CSAIAGRQETQYF
>TRBV7-6|TRBJ2-7
CASSPLESGTGSYEQYF
>TRBV24-1|TRBJ2-5
CATSDPDSQETRYF
>TRBV5-6|TRBJ2-7
CASSVDRWAYEQYF
>TRBV20-1|TRBJ1-2
CSARAAIVSSGYTF
>TRBV6-2/TRBV6-3|TRBJ2-4
CASSRTRTTHPEAKNIQYF
>TRBV20-1|TRBJ2-3
CSATRTGGATDTQYF
>TRBV9|TRBJ1-4
CASSVEWGSQNEKLVF
>TRBV6-5|TRBJ1-2
CASSRTSSYGYTF
>TRBV11-3|TRBJ2-3
CASTASGGTDTQYF
>TRBV15|TRBJ1-5
CATSRDHPGQPQHF
>TRBV10-3|TRBJ2-7
CAISRGADGSYEQYF
>TRBV9|TRBJ2-3
CASSGTSGGVYSQYF
>TRBV7-2|TRBJ2-7
CASSPRVLDAYEQYF
>TRBV9|TRBJ2-3
CASSVNRDRYSDTQYF
>TRBV7-2|TRBJ2-7
CASSLITGSSYEQYF
>TRBV28|TRBJ2-7
CASSSRGSQNYEQYF
>TRBV9|TRBJ2-6
CASSVGYSSETNVLTF
>TRBV6-1|TRBJ1-2
CASSELLDSSYGYTF
>TRBV11-2|TRBJ2-1
CASSLDPIAGDYDEQFF
>TRBV7-6|TRBJ2-4
CASSLVTGGLNEQYF
>TRBV5-5|TRBJ2-5
CASSIPGGEETQYF
>TRBV3-1|TRBJ2-1
CASSLPYRSSYNEQFF
>TRBV5-1|TRBJ2-2
CASSIDSRNTGELFF
>TRBV18|TRBJ2-1
CASSPGTSEVEQFF
>TRBV7-2|TRBJ1-1
CASSEWGAAFF
>TRBV20-1|TRBJ2-5
CSARVGTGLYGQYF
>TRBV24-1|TRBJ2-2
CATSEPTRQDLTGELFF
>TRBV5-1|TRBJ2-1
CASSLEVSYNEQFF
>TRBV4-3|NA
CASSQETSGGAEQYF
>TRBV5-1|TRBJ1-5
CASSPGATNQPQHF
>TRBV6-1|TRBJ2-7
CASSEVGTDYEQYF
>TRBV7-3|TRBJ1-1
CASSFGARAEAFF
>TRBV27|TRBJ1-6
CVSSEDRGGGNPPLHF
>TRBV7-2|TRBJ2-1
CAGSRSARGAYNEQFF
>TRBV12-3/TRBV12-4|NA
CASNNAYEQYF
>TRBV27|TRBJ2-6
CASSLLAGAPSGANVLTF
>TRBV20-1|TRBJ1-4
CSATDRVPEKLFF
>TRBV29-1|TRBJ2-3
CGVEAGGSPDTQYF
>TRBV10-3|TRBJ1-5
CATEDSSGQPQHF
>TRBV6-1|TRBJ2-5
CASRVGTSVQETQYF
>TRBV15|TRBJ2-7
CATSRDRIDYEQYF
>TRBV21-1|TRBJ1-2
CASSKKAGGDYGYTF
>TRBV7-2|NA
CASSTSSGGALSEQYF
>TRBV7-8|TRBJ2-1
CASSQTGTRGNEQFF
>TRBV7-2|TRBJ1-2
CASSRGREQGTDGYTF
>TRBV3-1|TRBJ1-1
CASSSRDSDSEAFF
>TRBV13|TRBJ2-4
CASSFRGSSGEQYF
>TRBV4-3|TRBJ1-4
CASSPQGFGEKLFF